Sequencing of this TCR beta chain was carried out in a study of T cell changes during pregnancy in multiple sclerosis. Some clones are missing from TCRdb's copy, which holds only in-frame ones; the method was immunoSEQ multiplex PCR. The sample lists about 130,000 clones; roughly 95% were seen once. Sequenced here: peripheral blood, sampled after pregnancy. This receptor was obtained from a female donor with multiple sclerosis, enrolled in a pregnancy study.

The CDR3 is CASSLGSGRAPYDWYF. The CDR3 DNA reads as TGTGCCAGCAGTTTAGGTAGCGGGAGGGCCCCGTATGATTGGTACTTC. The rearrangement joins TRBV27 to TRBJ2-7, with 11 bases fitting TRBD2. This CDR3 has 16 amino acids. Germline CDR1 is MNHEY and CDR2 is SMNVEV (reference sequence). V dropped 2 bases and J dropped 12; count of bases not matched to a gene: 15.